The 29 T cell receptor beta chains reported below all come from one sample, sequenced in a study of vaccination and CD4 T cells after COVID-19 (dated by TCRdb to 2021 to 2024). No antigens are known for them. The label giving this sample's treatment or condition can be read as: approximately 10-day PBMC culture with coronavirus spike peptide pools or control peptides (ViraFEST assay). Library preparation employed PCR. Sequencing took place on an Illumina iSeq 100. TCR sequencing of DNA from cultured CD4+ T cells used the Oncomine TCR Beta short-read assay at the Johns Hopkins FTIC core. TCRdb trimmed public reads at Q25 via fastp, called clones via MiXCR and kept in-frame beta chains. Duplicate CDR3 protein sequences are folded into a single record with the most common DNA and genes. The sample data list 9,500 or so distinct CDR3 sequences, and about 33% of these were observed just once. The top ten constitute about 9.8% of the sample.

The material was CD4+ T cells from blood, cultured in vitro, obtained after SARS-CoV-2 vaccination. The receptors were sampled from a human donor who had recovered from COVID-19.

This clonotype showed up just a few times. V is TRBV20-1 and J is TRBJ2-2, with D uncertain. The CDR3 runs 14 residues. The germline CDR1 and CDR2 sequences are DFQATT and SNEGSKA (reference sequence). Trimming took off 3 bases at V and 5 bases at J, with 13 bases between the two ends. The CDR3 protein is CSARTPVGTGELFF. As DNA, the CDR3 is TGCAGTGCTAGGACCCCAGTCGGGACCGGGGAGCTGTTTTTT.

This clonotype was seen more than once but under ten times. The V call is TRBV27, the J call TRBJ2-7; D not certain. Looked up from germline, CDR1 is MNHEY and CDR2 is SMNVEV (reference sequence). CDR3 size: 12 residues. Between the trimmed V and J ends, which lost 3 bases and 9 bases, there was a span of 12 bases. As DNA, the CDR3 is TGTGCCAGCAGTTTTCCAGGCTCTCGGCAGTACTTC. This codes for CASSFPGSRQYF.

The chain is built from TRBV6-2 or TRBV6-3 and TRBJ2-2; 7 bases are a match to TRBD1. The germline V gene has CDR1 MNHEY and CDR2 SVGEGT. This CDR3 is 15 amino acids long. V was pared by 2 bases and J by 5 bases, with 5 bases of the junction left unmatched. The CDR3 DNA reads as TGTGCCAGCAGTTACAGGAACAGGGGTACCGGGGAGCTGTTTTTT. Translation: CASSYRNRGTGELFF.

Only a few counts were recorded for this clonotype. The J gene is TRBJ2-5, the V gene TRBV27; 10 nucleotides agree with TRBD1. Germline CDR1 and CDR2: MNHEY and SMNVEV (reference sequence). The trim removed 5 bases at V and 5 bases at J, leaving 14 bases unmatched. The CDR3 runs 17 residues. CDR3 residues: CASSPNPHPGQGETQYF. The CDR3 DNA is TGTGCCAGCAGTCCAAACCCACACCCGGGACAGGGGGAGACCCAGTACTTC.

This clonotype is termed medium-sized. The V gene is TRBV19, the J gene TRBJ2-6; D possibly uses TRBD1 or TRBD2 (5 bases each). V lost 7 bases and J 0 bases, leaving 16 bases between the germline ends. Looked up from germline, CDR1 is LNHDA and CDR2 is SQIVND (reference sequence). The CDR3 is 17 amino acids. CDR3 DNA sequence: TGTGCCAGTACCCGAGGGCAGGGCGTCTCTGGGGCCAACGTCCTGACTTTC. It encodes CASTRGQGVSGANVLTF.

The rearrangement joins TRBV6-2 or TRBV6-3 to TRBJ2-2; D tentatively reads TRBD1 or TRBD2 (5 bases each). CDR1 is MNHEY and CDR2 is SVGEGT in the germline V gene. V lost 4 bases and J lost 1, with 19 bases in between. This CDR3 contains 18 residues. The CDR3 nucleotides are TGTGCCAGCAGTTCTGGGGGACCCACCCAAGAGAACACCGGGGAGCTGTTTTTT. Encoded protein: CASSSGGPTQENTGELFF.

The rearrangement uses TRBV4-3 and TRBJ1-3, with D possibly being TRBD1 (6 bases). V was trimmed by 0 bases and J by 0 bases, leaving 15 bases between them. The CDR3 runs 18 residues. Germline lookup yields CDR1 LGHNA and CDR2 YSLEER. The CDR3 DNA follows: TGCGCCAGCAGCCAAGATCTTGGGGGGCCAACCTCTGGAAACACCATATATTTT. It yields the protein CASSQDLGGPTSGNTIYF.

The chain uses TRBV29-1 and TRBJ2-1; TRBD2 matches at 11 bases. The CDR3 contains 17 residues. Trimming took 6 bases from V and 4 from J; bases not matched to a gene: 14. Germline assignment: CDR1 SQVTM and CDR2 ANQGSEA. DNA of the CDR3: TGCAGCGTCCCGAAATTTAGCGGGAGGGCCGCGTACAATGAGCAGTTCTTC. The encoded protein is CSVPKFSGRAAYNEQFF.

The V gene is TRBV11-2, the J gene TRBJ2-7; D is perhaps TRBD2 (5 bases). The CDR3 runs to 11 residues. Per germline, CDR1 SGHAT and CDR2 FQNNGV. The V gene lost 5 bases and the J gene lost 6 bases, with 8 bases spanning the gap. CDR3 bases: TGTGCCAGCAGCCGCACTAGCGAGCAGTACTTC. Residues: CASSRTSEQYF. The full variable domain, completed using reference TRBV11-2 and TRBJ2-7, is EAGVAQSPRYKIIEKRQSVAFWCNPISGHATLYWYQQILGQGPKLLIQFQNNGVVDDSQLPKDRFSAERLKGVDSTLKIQPAKLEDSAVYLCASSRTSEQYFGPGTRLTVT.

The chain uses TRBV24-1 and TRBJ1-5; no reliable D call. CDR3 length: 15 amino acids. CDR1 is KGHDR, CDR2 SFDVKD, per germline. Trimming cost V 3 bases and J 3 bases, with 11 bases left between them. The CDR3 spells CATSDPSEINQPQHF. In DNA, the CDR3 is TGTGCCACCAGTGATCCCTCAGAAATCAATCAGCCCCAGCATTTT.

This clonotype appeared a few times. This sequence joins TRBV4-1 and TRBJ2-5; 10 nucleotides agree with TRBD2. Germline values: CDR1 MGHRA, CDR2 YSYEKL. The CDR3 totals 17 residues. Trimming removed 1 base from V and 3 bases from J; junction bases left unmatched: 8. CDR3 sequence (DNA): TGCGCCAGCAGCCAAGGTCTAGCGGGAGTTCTTAAAGAGACCCAGTACTTC. Its protein product is CASSQGLAGVLKETQYF.

This clonotype was seen a few times. This chain connects TRBV4-1 to TRBJ1-6; D uncertain. V lost 1 base to trimming and J lost 7 bases, with 14 bases between them. The germline V gene has CDR1 MGHRA and CDR2 YSYEKL. The CDR3 has 16 residues. The CDR3 nucleotides read TGCGCCAGCAGCCAAGTTTTAGGTAGTGGGAATTCACCCCTCCACTTT. Translating gives CASSQVLGSGNSPLHF.

This clonotype was observed a handful of times. The V gene is TRBV6-5, the J gene TRBJ1-4; the D gene is possibly TRBD1 (5 bases). The CDR3 is made up of 14 amino acids. V lost 4 bases and J 3 bases, leaving 9 bases between the germline ends. CDR1 and CDR2 from the germline V gene are MNHEY and SVGAGI. The CDR3 nucleotides are TGTGCCAGCAGTTTCCGACAGTCTAATGAAAAACTGTTTTTT. Its translation: CASSFRQSNEKLFF.

The chain is built from TRBV7-8 and TRBJ2-1; 16 positions agree with TRBD2. The CDR3 runs to 18 residues. CDR1 and CDR2 from the germline V gene are SGHVS and FQNEAQ. Germline trimming cut 4 bases from V and 2 bases from J; bases unmatched to any gene: 5. The CDR3 protein is CASSSPGLAGGPYNEQFF. Written as DNA, the CDR3 is TGTGCCAGCAGCTCCCCGGGACTAGCGGGAGGGCCCTACAATGAGCAGTTCTTC.

This clonotype was seen only a few times. The J gene is TRBJ2-1, the V gene TRBV5-5; 11 positions match TRBD2. V trimming: 5 bases; J trimming: 5 bases; junction bases outside the gene matches: 9. The V gene's germline CDR1 is SGHKS and CDR2 YYEKEE (reference sequence). The CDR3 loop spans 16 amino acids. The DNA for the CDR3 is TGTGCCAGCAGATTGCCTGGACTAGCGGGTAACAATGAGCAGTTCTTC. The encoded protein is CASRLPGLAGNNEQFF.

This clonotype is categorized as large. The chain links TRBV6-2 or TRBV6-3 to TRBJ2-2; 13 positions match TRBD2. This CDR3 spans 16 amino acids. The V and J ends lost 6 bases and 7 bases, in that order; junction bases with no gene match: 8. Germline V gene lookup returns CDR1 MNHEY and CDR2 SVGEGT. The DNA for the CDR3 is TGTGCCAGCAGATCCGGGACTAGCGGGAAGTACGGGGAGCTGTTTTTT. Translating it yields CASRSGTSGKYGELFF.

This chain joins TRBV5-6 and TRBJ1-2; the D gene is possibly TRBD1 (5 bases). The CDR3 length is 15 residues. Germline CDR1 and CDR2: SGHDT and YYEEEE. V dropped 2 bases and J dropped 4 bases, with 15 bases sitting between them. CDR3 sequence (DNA): TGTGCCAGCAGCTTCGATCTGGGGCCCTTCTATGGCTACACCTTC. It codes for CASSFDLGPFYGYTF. Full variable domain (missing parts from reference TRBV5-6 and TRBJ1-2): DAGVTQSPTHLIKTRGQQVTLRCSPKSGHDTVSWYQQALGQGPQFIFQYYEEEERQRGNFPDRFSGHQFPNYSSELNVNALLLGDSALYLCASSFDLGPFYGYTFGSGTRLTVV.

In this sample, this clonotype turned up a few times. This sequence joins TRBV15 and TRBJ2-3, with 7 bases fitting TRBD2. Germline CDR1 reads LNHNV; CDR2 reads YYDKDF (reference sequence). V shed 1 base, J shed 0 bases, and the junction held 7 bases outside the gene matches. CDR3 length: 17 amino acids. DNA of the CDR3: TGTGCCACCAGCAGAGGGGACTACCAAACTAGCACAGATACGCAGTATTTT. This gives the protein CATSRGDYQTSTDTQYF.

The chain uses TRBV12-3 or TRBV12-4 and TRBJ2-1, with 7 positions matching TRBD2. There are 11 residues in the CDR3. The J segment lost 15 bases and the V segment lost 3 bases, leaving 5 bases of the junction unmatched. The CDR3, as DNA: TGTGCCAGCAGTTTGGGCGGGAGCTCGTTCTTC. Translating gives CASSLGGSSFF.

The table lists this clonotype with a count of one. The chain uses TRBV12-3 or TRBV12-4 and TRBJ2-2; 7 bases align to TRBD1. V lost 6 bases and J lost 3; bases outside the gene matches: 7. This CDR3 region has 15 residues. The CDR3 nucleotides are TGTGCCAGCAGCCCCGGGACAGTAGACACCGGGGAGCTGTTTTTT. It specifies CASSPGTVDTGELFF.

This clonotype was seen a few times. This chain uses TRBV20-1 with TRBJ1-1; D gene uncertain. V lost 6 bases, J lost 7 bases, and 15 bases lay in between. Germline CDR1 is DFQATT and CDR2 is SNEGSKA (reference sequence). This CDR3 has 12 amino acids. Written as DNA, the CDR3 is TGCAGTGCCATGGGCCCCCCTGGTGAAGCTTTCTTT. Amino acid sequence: CSAMGPPGEAFF.

This chain links TRBV19 with TRBJ1-5; D gene ambiguous. V was cut by 5 bases and J by 3 bases, with 11 bases left in between. Germline V CDR1 and CDR2: LNHDA, SQIVND (reference sequence). This CDR3 comprises 14 residues. CDR3 DNA sequence: TGTGCCAGTAGTGGGCGGGATAACAATCAGCCCCAGCATTTT. It codes for CASSGRDNNQPQHF. Variable domain in full (rest from reference TRBV19 and TRBJ1-5): DGGITQSPKYLFRKEGQNVTLSCEQNLNHDAMYWYRQDPGQGLRLIYYSQIVNDFQKGDIAEGYSVSREKKESFPLTVTSAQKNPTAFYLCASSGRDNNQPQHFGDGTRLSIL.

This clonotype has only a few counts. The chain uses TRBV7-9 and TRBJ2-2; D is ambiguous. The CDR3 spans 10 residues. The V gene's germline CDR1 is SEHNR and CDR2 FQNEAQ (reference sequence). Trimming stripped 4 bases from V and 6 bases from J, with 0 bases between. CDR3 amino acids: CASSSGELFF. CDR3 nucleotide sequence: TGTGCCAGCAGCTCCGGGGAGCTGTTTTTT.

For the CDR3, the DNA is TGTGCCAGCAAGGAAGGGGCGTTTTTTAGCAATCAGCCCCAGCATTTT. Translating gives CASKEGAFFSNQPQHF. The rearrangement uses TRBV6-1 and TRBJ1-5; tentatively, D is TRBD1 (5 bases). This CDR3 region has 16 residues. Germline V gene lookup returns CDR1 MNHNS and CDR2 SASEGT. V dropped 7 bases and J dropped 0 bases, with 16 bases sitting between them.

The V call is TRBV10-3, the J call TRBJ2-2; TRBD1 matches 8 bases. V lost 10 bases to trimming and J lost 3 bases; unmatched junction nucleotides: 7. Germline V gene sequence: CDR1 ENHRY, CDR2 SYGVKD. The CDR3 covers 14 residues. The CDR3 nucleotides are TGTGCCACCCGGACAGGGATGGACACCGGGGAGCTGTTTTTT. Protein product: CATRTGMDTGELFF.

This rearrangement joins TRBV28 to TRBJ2-5; 10 nucleotides align to TRBD2. V trimming: 8 bases; J trimming: 5 bases; junction bases outside the gene matches: 14. Germline V gene sequence: CDR1 MDHEN, CDR2 SYDVKM. This CDR3 has 16 residues. For the CDR3, the DNA is TGTGCCAGCGGCCTTCCTACTAGCGGGGCTCGGGAGACCCAGTACTTC. Amino acid sequence: CASGLPTSGARETQYF.

Only a few counts were recorded for this clonotype. The V and J genes are TRBV6-5 and TRBJ2-7, with 10 positions matching TRBD2. Trimming took 0 bases from V and 1 from J; bases not matched to a gene: 6. Germline V gene sequence: CDR1 MNHEY, CDR2 SVGAGI. There are 17 residues in the CDR3. This CDR3 reads CASSYSSPSGGSYEQYF. CDR3 DNA sequence: TGTGCCAGCAGTTACTCTTCCCCTAGCGGGGGATCCTACGAGCAGTACTTC.

By its share, this clonotype is medium-sized. The genes are TRBV7-8 and TRBJ2-2, with a tentative D call TRBD2 (6 bases). This CDR3 has 12 residues. Trimming left V 10 bases short and J 7 bases short, with 13 bases between. Germline CDR1 is SGHVS and CDR2 is FQNEAQ. The CDR3 coding sequence is TGTGCCACCCATGGCGGGGACGGGGAGCTGTTTTTT. Encoded protein: CATHGGDGELFF.

This clonotype was seen a few times. The J gene is TRBJ1-2, the V gene TRBV7-8; D is undetermined. Trimming removed 0 bases from V and 4 bases from J, with 9 bases in between. This CDR3 region has 14 residues. Per the germline V gene, CDR1 is SGHVS and CDR2 is FQNEAQ. The CDR3 here is CASSLAPGSYGYTF. DNA of the CDR3: TGTGCCAGCAGCTTAGCCCCAGGTTCCTATGGCTACACCTTC.